The 29 T cell receptor beta chains reported below all come from one sample, sequenced in a study of blood T cells in healthy people across ages. A second PCR, run for roughly 7 to 11 cycles, used a sample-barcoded 5' primer plus a J-beta primer mix. TCRdb passed the 5' RACE reads through MiXCR, listing each CDR3 protein once. In the table there are 720,000 or so distinct CDR3 sequences, approximately 40% of which are singletons. The material sequenced was blood. The receptors were sampled from a man older than 75 in good health.

On this clonotype itself: A junction end diverges from the germline sequence, so it may reflect a read error. J is TRBJ2-3 and V is TRBV7-7, with D tentatively TRBD2 (5 bases). The CDR3 is 13 amino acids. Germline V lookup: CDR1 SSHAT, CDR2 FNYEAQ (reference sequence). CDR3 coding DNA: TGTGCTAGCAGCTTAGCGACCGTTGATACGCAGTATTTT. The encoded protein is CASSLATVDTQYF.

The sample holds a few counts of this clonotype. The chain joins TRBV12-3 or TRBV12-4 to TRBJ1-6; D is unclear. Trimming stripped 1 base from V and 10 bases from J, with 5 bases between. This CDR3 has 12 amino acids. For the CDR3, the DNA is TGTGCCAGCAGTTTAGTTAAGTCACCCCTCCACTTT. Translation: CASSLVKSPLHF.

The chain combines TRBV20-1 with TRBJ2-7, with a tentative D call TRBD1 (6 bases). This CDR3 comprises 13 residues. V was pared by 1 base and J by 5 bases, with 12 bases between. Germline assignment: CDR1 DFQATT and CDR2 SNEGSKA (reference sequence). CDR3 coding DNA: TGCAGTGCTAGAGCGGGACACAAGGACGAGCAGTACTTC. Translation: CSARAGHKDEQYF.

This clonotype was observed a few times. The chain has TRBV27 and TRBJ1-6; D unclear. The CDR3 sequence is 17 residues long. Trimming took off 2 bases at V and 5 bases at J, with 16 bases between the two ends. The germline V gene has CDR1 MNHEY and CDR2 SMNVEV (reference sequence). The CDR3 region has the DNA TGTGCCAGCAGTTTAAGATCAAGGGCAGCGAATAATTCACCCCTCCACTTT. Translated, it gives CASSLRSRAANNSPLHF.

This clonotype showed up just a few times. V is TRBV6-4 and J is TRBJ2-3, with D perhaps TRBD2 (5 bases). The length of the CDR3 is 14 residues. The ends were cut back, 3 bases at V and 8 bases at J, with 15 bases in the middle. Germline CDR1 and CDR2: MRHNA and SNTAGT. CDR3 residues: CASSEASGVATQYF. CDR3 nucleotides: TGTGCCAGCAGTGAGGCCAGCGGCGTAGCTACGCAGTATTTT.

The genes are TRBV9 and TRBJ2-3, with TRBD2 matching 13 bases. With 0 bases clipped from V and 2 bases from J, the junction kept 6 bases outside the gene matches. The CDR3 extends over 18 amino acids. Germline V gene sequence: CDR1 SGDLS, CDR2 YYNGEE. In nucleotides, the CDR3 is TGTGCCAGCAGCGTAGACTCCGGGACTAGCGGGATCACAGATACGCAGTATTTT. Translation gives CASSVDSGTSGITDTQYF. The variable domain in full, completed from reference TRBV9 and TRBJ2-3, reads DSGVTQTPKHLITATGQRVTLRCSPRSGDLSVYWYQQSLDQGLQFLIQYYNGEERAKGNILERFSAQQFPDLHSELNLSSLELGDSALYFCASSVDSGTSGITDTQYFGPGTRLTVL.

This clonotype has a handful of counts. The chain has TRBV6-1 and TRBJ2-7; 7 bases fit TRBD2. Near its end, the DNA agrees better with TRBJ2-5, so the J call may be wrong. This CDR3 contains 15 residues. Germline assignment: CDR1 MNHNS and CDR2 SASEGT. CDR3 residues: CASSEVGGPSGTQYF. The DNA of the CDR3 is TGTGCCAGCAGTGAAGTGGGAGGGCCTTCAGGGACCCAGTACTTC.

To note about this clonotype: This could be a read error, since a much larger clone is one nucleotide away. The chain is built from TRBV29-1 and TRBJ2-7; possibly TRBD2 for D (5 bases). Between the trimmed V and J ends, which lost 6 bases and 5 bases, there was a span of 14 bases. The CDR3 extends over 12 amino acids. Germline loops: CDR1 SQVTM, CDR2 ANQGSEA. The CDR3 region is CSVLRTRDEQYF. CDR3 bases: TGCAGCGTACTCAGGACTCGGGACGAGCAGTACTTC.

This clonotype was seen a handful of times. The chain is built from TRBV20-1 and TRBJ2-4, with 7 bases aligning to TRBD1. CDR3 length equals 13 residues. The trim removed 6 bases at V and 7 bases at J, leaving 9 bases unmatched. Per the germline V gene, CDR1 is DFQATT and CDR2 is SNEGSKA (reference sequence). The DNA for the CDR3 is TGCAGTGCGATACAAGGGGGCTGGAACATTCAGTACTTC. It translates to CSAIQGGWNIQYF.

The chain carries TRBV29-1 and TRBJ1-2; 12 nucleotides match TRBD1. The CDR3 has 16 residues. Trimming cost V 1 base and J 7 bases; bases outside gene matches: 10. Germline loops: CDR1 SQVTM, CDR2 ANQGSEA. The CDR3, as DNA: TGCAGCGTTGAAGGGGACAGGGGGCCAAGAGGTTGTGGCTACACCTTC. It codes for CSVEGDRGPRGCGYTF.

In this sample, this clonotype turned up many times. The genes are TRBV29-1 and TRBJ1-2; the D is unclear. CDR1 is SQVTM and CDR2 is ANQGSEA in the germline V gene. The CDR3 extends over 12 amino acids. Between the trimmed V and J ends, which lost 7 bases and 3 bases, there was a span of 12 bases. The CDR3 nucleotides read TGCAGCGCTGTCCAAGGTTACTATGGCTACACCTTC. Its protein is CSAVQGYYGYTF. The full variable domain, rest sourced from reference TRBV29-1 and TRBJ1-2, is SAVISQKPSRDICQRGTSLTIQCQVDSQVTMMFWYRQQPGQSLTLIATANQGSEATYESGFVIDKFPISRPNLTFSTLTVSNMSPEDSSIYLCSAVQGYYGYTFGSGTRLTVV.

The V gene is TRBV20-1, the J gene TRBJ2-3; D gene ambiguous. In germline, CDR1 is DFQATT, CDR2 SNEGSKA (reference sequence). The CDR3 length is 14 residues. Between the trimmed V and J ends, which lost 2 bases and 2 bases, there was a span of 11 bases. In nucleotides, the CDR3 is TGCAGTGCTAGACTGGGTCGGCCCACAGATACGCAGTATTTT. Its translation is CSARLGRPTDTQYF.

The chain carries TRBV10-3 and TRBJ2-4; D is undetermined. The tail of the sequence fits TRBJ2-7 better, so the J call may be wrong. The CDR3 loop spans 15 amino acids. Germline CDR1 reads ENHRY; CDR2 reads SYGVKD. The CDR3 here is CAISESMAGTYEQYF. CDR3 in DNA: TGTGCCATCAGTGAGTCGATGGCCGGTACCTACGAGCAGTACTTC.

J is TRBJ1-1 and V is TRBV28; 8 positions agree with TRBD1. V lost 6 bases and J lost 4; bases outside the gene matches: 1. Germline V gene lookup returns CDR1 MDHEN and CDR2 SYDVKM. The length of the CDR3 is 12 residues. In nucleotides, the CDR3 is TGTGCCAGCAGCACAGGGGGCACTGAAGCTTTCTTT. Protein: CASSTGGTEAFF.

This clonotype was seen a handful of times. The chain couples TRBV11-2 to TRBJ2-5; TRBD2 aligns across 11 bases. Trimming removed 5 bases from V and 1 base from J; junction bases left unmatched: 6. The length of the CDR3 is 16 residues. Germline V lookup: CDR1 SGHAT, CDR2 FQNNGV. In DNA, the CDR3 is TGTGCCAGCAGCCAAGGGACTAGCGGACTCCAAGAGACCCAGTACTTC. It translates to CASSQGTSGLQETQYF.

The rearrangement uses TRBV11-2 and TRBJ2-7; D might be TRBD1 or TRBD2, each matching 5 bases. Germline CDR1 reads SGHAT; CDR2 reads FQNNGV. The CDR3 is made up of 14 amino acids. Trimming shortened V by 0 bases and J by 7 bases, and 13 bases separated the two germline ends. The CDR3 loop reads CASSLERVRGEQYF. Written as DNA, the CDR3 is TGTGCCAGCAGCTTAGAGAGGGTGAGGGGAGAGCAGTACTTC.

This sequence joins TRBV12-3 or TRBV12-4 and TRBJ2-3; TRBD2 matches 15 bases. The CDR3 is made up of 18 amino acids. V was pared by 3 bases and J by 1 base, with 5 bases of the junction left unmatched. CDR3 DNA: TGTGCCAGCAGTTTCCGGACTAGCGGGAGGGCTGGCACAGATACGCAGTATTTT. Translation: CASSFRTSGRAGTDTQYF.

The V gene is TRBV27, the J gene TRBJ1-2, with a possible D match to TRBD1 (5 bases). V dropped 3 bases and J dropped 8 bases, with 13 bases sitting between them. This CDR3 has 13 amino acids. Per the germline V gene, CDR1 is MNHEY and CDR2 is SMNVEV (reference sequence). CDR3 DNA sequence: TGTGCCAGCAGTTTTGGGCAGGGTAGCGGCTACACCTTC. As protein: CASSFGQGSGYTF.

The chain carries TRBV4-3 and TRBJ1-2; possibly TRBD1 for D (6 bases). This CDR3 has 17 residues. Per germline, CDR1 LGHNA and CDR2 YSLEER. V lost 1 base and J 7 bases, leaving 22 bases between the germline ends. The CDR3 is CASSQANTRIGGCGYTF. CDR3 DNA: TGCGCCAGCAGCCAAGCAAATACACGGATTGGGGGCTGTGGCTACACCTTC.

This sequence joins TRBV12-5 and TRBJ2-5; 9 nucleotides align to TRBD2. In germline, CDR1 is LGHNT, CDR2 FRNRAP. CDR3 length: 16 amino acids. V lost 7 bases, J lost 4 bases, and 13 bases stayed unmatched. The CDR3: CASAFKGGGGGETQYF. The CDR3 bases are TGTGCTAGTGCCTTCAAGGGAGGCGGGGGGGGAGAGACCCAGTACTTC. Complete variable domain (other parts from reference TRBV12-5 and TRBJ2-5): DARVTQTPRHKVTEMGQEVTMRCQPILGHNTVFWYRQTMMQGLELLAYFRNRAPLDDSGMPKDRFSAEMPDATLATLKIQPSEPRDSAVYFCASAFKGGGGGETQYFGPGTRLLVL.

As to this clonotype: The CDR3 end shows no conserved phenylalanine or tryptophan, and so a read error is likely. The DNA is left out, because the CDR3 cannot be placed on it with certainty; the CDR3 is given as TCRdb lists it. This rearrangement joins TRBV29-1 to TRBJ2-5; the table's D call, TRBD1, was not checked against the DNA. The CDR3 spans 15 amino acids, including both terminal residues. CDR1 is SQVTM and CDR2 is ANQGSEA in the germline V gene. The CDR3 protein is CSTHTLGARGYTFGS.

This chain links TRBV29-1 with TRBJ2-7, with 9 bases that match TRBD2. CDR3 length equals 13 residues. Germline V gene lookup returns CDR1 SQVTM and CDR2 ANQGSEA. With V trimmed by 6 bases and J by 7 bases, 10 bases remained unmatched. CDR3: CSVSSGTYNEQYF. The CDR3 DNA follows: TGCAGCGTATCTAGCGGGACTTACAATGAGCAGTACTTC.

The rearrangement links TRBV7-2 to TRBJ2-4, with TRBD1 matching over 10 bases. Matching the DNA end better, TRBJ2-7 makes the J call doubtful. CDR1 is SGHTA and CDR2 is FQGNSA in the germline V gene. This CDR3 contains 16 residues. The CDR3 bases are TGTGCCAGCAGCTCACCGGCCGGGACAGGGGCTAGCGAGCAGTACTTC. Its translation: CASSSPAGTGASEQYF.

CDR3 sequence: CASSLAQGQGLYGYTF. The CDR3 nucleotides read TGTGCCAGCAGCTTAGCGCAGGGACAGGGGCTCTATGGCTACACCTTC. The chain has TRBV7-2 and TRBJ1-2; 10 nucleotides match TRBD1. V shed 0 bases, J shed 4 bases, and the junction held 5 bases outside the gene matches. From germline, CDR1 is SGHTA and CDR2 FQGNSA. This CDR3 region has 16 residues.

This clonotype has at least ten counts. One base away lies a much larger clone, so this may be a sequencing read error. CDR3 sequence: CAISDKGRAGSDTQYF. DNA of the CDR3: TGTGCCATCAGTGACAAGGGACGAGCAGGTTCCGATACGCAGTATTTT. The chain joins TRBV10-3 to TRBJ2-3; D may be TRBD1 or TRBD2 (5 bases each). This CDR3 spans 16 amino acids. V lost 3 bases and J lost 6, with 19 bases in between. Germline V gene sequence: CDR1 ENHRY, CDR2 SYGVKD.

Only a few counts were recorded for this clonotype. This sequence joins TRBV4-1 and TRBJ1-2; 8 bases are shared with TRBD1. This CDR3 is 15 amino acids long. The germline V gene has CDR1 MGHRA and CDR2 YSYEKL. Trimming removed 3 bases from V and 8 bases from J; junction bases left unmatched: 11. The CDR3 reads CASSHNPTGVGGYTF. The DNA of the CDR3 is TGCGCCAGCAGCCACAACCCGACAGGGGTAGGGGGCTACACCTTC.

The chain has TRBV6-6 and TRBJ2-5, with TRBD1 matching over 8 bases. The V segment lost 6 bases and the J segment 3 bases; nucleotides outside the gene matches: 6. CDR1 MNHNY and CDR2 SVGAGI come from the germline V gene (reference sequence). The CDR3 is 14 amino acids. The CDR3 nucleotides are TGTGCCAGCAGCCACCGGACAGGGAAAGAGACCCAGTACTTC. It translates to CASSHRTGKETQYF.

This sequence joins TRBV20-1 and TRBJ1-2; weak D call: TRBD1 (5 bases). The CDR3 length is 16 residues. With 6 bases removed from V and 3 bases from J, the gap between germline ends came to 23 bases. CDR1 is DFQATT and CDR2 is SNEGSKA in the germline V gene (reference sequence). CDR3 DNA sequence: TGCAGTGCCCCCCCGGGCACTCTAGGGGTCTACTATGGCTACACCTTC. Residues: CSAPPGTLGVYYGYTF.

The gene calls are TRBV12-3 or TRBV12-4 and TRBJ1-2; 7 bases are shared with TRBD1. With V trimmed by 4 bases and J by 8 bases, 7 bases remained unmatched. The CDR3 loop spans 13 amino acids. CDR3 sequence: CASSWRQGGGYTF. CDR3 bases: TGTGCCAGCAGTTGGAGACAAGGGGGCGGCTACACCTTC.